This T cell receptor beta chain was profiled in a study of human T cells and chemical hapten exposure. Study summary: On the upper back, patch tests were applied with 0.01% DPC and read at 6 days. The cohort included alopecia areata under or over 50% scalp, totalis and universalis. The study's findings and limits: In comparison with controls, expanded TCRs gave rise to a significantly larger number of large CDR3 similarity clusters.

Comments on this clonotype: Its specificity is unknown.

The CDR3 loop spans 14 amino acids. Trimming pared 0 bases from V and 6 bases from J, leaving 9 bases between. Germline-derived CDR1 and CDR2 are SGHAT and FQNNGV. TCRdb called the RACE reads again in MiXCR, with one record for every CDR3 protein. The repertoire holds 100,000 to 120,000 distinct CDR3 sequences, around 34% seen once, with 2.5% to 3.5% in the top ten. As to time point: patch test 3, about 24 weeks after DPC sensitization. Treatment indicated: therapeutic diphenylcyclopropenone sensitization with weekly scalp DPC. Venepuncture was done earlier than the placement of each patch test. This specimen consisted of whole blood, obtained in connection with sensitization to the hapten diphenylcyclopropenone (DPC). This clonotype was obtained from a man aged 40-55 years with alopecia areata. Some clones in this sample may be carry-over from other donors' samples. The chain couples TRBV11-2 to TRBJ2-4; D call uncertain. The CDR3 loop is CASSLDTDANIQYF. CDR3 nucleotide sequence: TGTGCCAGCAGCTTAGATACGGACGCAAACATTCAGTACTTC. The whole variable domain, filled in from reference TRBV11-2 and TRBJ2-4, reads EAGVAQSPRYKIIEKRQSVAFWCNPISGHATLYWYQQILGQGPKLLIQFQNNGVVDDSQLPKDRFSAERLKGVDSTLKIQPAKLEDSAVYLCASSLDTDANIQYFGAGTRLSVL.